Following are 8 T cell receptor beta chains from one sample sequenced in a study of OX40 agonist ivuxolimab in advanced cancers. Repertoires were generated with immunoSEQ multiplex PCR, while TCRdb's copy carries only in-frame clones and drops some. The sample contains about 58,000 clones, 86% of which appear only once. Sequencing was performed on CD4+ or CD8+ T cells sorted from blood, taken in a trial of the OX40 agonist ivuxolimab. The source of these receptors is an adult with an advanced solid tumor such as melanoma, head and neck, liver or kidney cancer.

The V gene is TRBV18, the J gene TRBJ1-5; D is ambiguous. With 1 base removed from V and 1 base from J, the gap between germline ends came to 11 bases. From germline, CDR1 is KGHSH and CDR2 LQKENI. There are 16 residues in the CDR3. The CDR3 sequence is CASSPLPARSNQPQHF. CDR3 DNA sequence: TGTGCCAGCTCACCACTACCTGCGCGGAGCAATCAGCCCCAGCATTTT.

This clone was observed once. The chain recombines TRBV5-8 with TRBJ2-3, with D perhaps TRBD2 (6 bases). The germline V gene encodes CDR1 SGHTS and CDR2 YDEGEE. The CDR3 is 14 amino acids. The V end was cut by 4 bases, the J end by 1 base, with 10 bases between. Here the CDR3 DNA reads TGTGCCAGCAGCCTTTCTAGCGGCACAGATACGCAGTATTTT. Encoded protein: CASSLSSGTDTQYF.

This sequence joins TRBV13 and TRBJ1-6, with D possibly matching TRBD1 (6 bases). Germline V lookup: CDR1 PRHDT, CDR2 FYEKMQ (reference sequence). CDR3 length equals 14 residues. Trimming left V 10 bases short and J 8 bases short, with 18 bases between. The CDR3 DNA reads as TGTGCCACCCTCCCCCAGGGGAGGTATTCACCCCTCCACTTT. This sequence encodes CATLPQGRYSPLHF.

The sample holds one count of this clone. The chain combines TRBV7-2 with TRBJ2-7; TRBD2 aligns across 12 bases. V lost 5 bases, J lost 6 bases, and 8 bases stayed unmatched. This CDR3 is built from 15 residues. CDR1 and CDR2 (germline): SGHTA, FQGNSA. CDR3 protein: CASSVTSGGRGEQYF. The CDR3 bases are TGTGCCAGCAGCGTAACTAGCGGGGGGAGGGGCGAGCAGTACTTC.

V is TRBV6-1 and J is TRBJ2-3, with unresolved D. Germline V gene lookup returns CDR1 MNHNS and CDR2 SASEGT. There are 13 residues in the CDR3. Trimming shortened V by 2 bases and J by 2 bases, and 5 bases separated the two germline ends. For the CDR3, the DNA is TGTGCCAGCAGTGAACCCTACACAGATACGCAGTATTTT. This codes for CASSEPYTDTQYF.

The chain couples TRBV5-1 to TRBJ2-5, with TRBD1 identical over 7 bases. Germline CDR1 is SGHRS and CDR2 is YFSETQ. With V trimmed by 0 bases and J by 3 bases, 2 bases remained unmatched. The CDR3 length is 14 residues. CDR3 region: CASSLGDREETQYF. CDR3 bases: TGCGCCAGCAGCTTGGGTGACAGGGAAGAGACCCAGTACTTC.

J is TRBJ1-1 and V is TRBV5-1; 9 nucleotides agree with TRBD1. Germline CDR1 is SGHRS and CDR2 is YFSETQ. The V and J ends lost 4 bases and 1 base, in that order; junction bases with no gene match: 8. This CDR3 region has 16 residues. In nucleotides, the CDR3 is TGCGCCAGCAGCCCCAGGACAGGGGTGAGGAACACTGAAGCTTTCTTT. Translation: CASSPRTGVRNTEAFF. Complete variable domain (other parts from reference TRBV5-1 and TRBJ1-1): KAGVTQTPRYLIKTRGQQVTLSCSPISGHRSVSWYQQTPGQGLQFLFEYFSETQRNKGNFPGRFSGRQFSNSRSEMNVSTLELGDSALYLCASSPRTGVRNTEAFFGQGTRLTVV.

V gene TRBV5-4 combines with J gene TRBJ1-6, with D possibly matching TRBD1 (6 bases). CDR1 is SGHNT, CDR2 YYREEE, per germline (reference sequence). Trimming cost V 2 bases and J 7 bases, with 7 bases left between them. CDR3 length equals 13 residues. CDR3 amino acids: CASSLQGNSPLHF. In nucleotides, the CDR3 is TGTGCCAGCAGCTTACAGGGAAATTCACCCCTCCACTTT.